This T cell receptor (beta chain) is from a study of CD8+ T cells in alopecia areata. Across the study: Tofacitinib administration to treated patients was oral, at 5 to 10 mg twice daily. A 6-month period off drug followed tofacitinib, which lasted 6 to 18 months.

Study observations and caveats: Lesional scalp, notably in alopecia totalis/universalis, had clonality above that of normal scalp.

The study team obtained lesional scalp punch biopsies and peripheral blood from alopecia areata patients. CDR3 length equals 15 residues. V was pared by 2 bases and J by 2 bases, with 12 bases between. Looked up from germline, CDR1 is SEHNR and CDR2 is FQNEAQ (reference sequence). RNA was isolated and reverse transcribed to cDNA, the sequencing template. Profiling relied on immunoSEQ multiplex PCR, and the TCRdb table lists in-frame clones only, not all of them. The sample includes roughly 250,000 clones, under 70% seen only once; the top ten take around 1.2%. The sample holds a few counts of this clone. The antigen is undetermined.

The sequence was obtained from a human donor with alopecia areata. The sequencing used CD4+ T cells sorted from blood, collected at week 0. The J gene is TRBJ2-5, the V gene TRBV7-9; unclear D gene. The CDR3 bases are TGTGCCAGCAGCTTAACCGATAATCAACAAGAGACCCAGTACTTC. It yields the protein CASSLTDNQQETQYF.